A single sample is the source of the 4 T cell receptor beta chains below, sequenced in a study of CD8+CD57+ T cells in acquired aplastic anemia. Both TCR beta VDJ combination and CDR3 sequence profiling were carried out. Genomic DNA was the template for this profiling. TCRdb recomputed calls from the reads with MiXCR, one row per CDR3 protein. The sample includes some 200,000 distinct CDR3 sequences, approximately 65% of them seen just once. All patients picked for sequencing had shown, by flow cytometry, an expansion of CD8+CD57+ cells. Sequences were obtained from sorted CD4+, CD8+, or CD8+CD57+ T cells (not recorded which) from PBMCs. Source of these receptors: a human donor with aplastic anemia.

The chain links TRBV20-1 to TRBJ1-4; D gene uncertain. V dropped 0 bases and J dropped 6 bases, with 8 bases sitting between them. Germline CDR1 DFQATT, CDR2 SNEGSKA (reference sequence). The CDR3 contains 13 residues. The DNA for the CDR3 is TGCAGTGCTAGAGAGACGGGCGATGAAAAACTGTTTTTT. It codes for CSARETGDEKLFF.

The V and J genes are TRBV7-2 and TRBJ2-1; tentatively, D is TRBD2 (7 bases). The CDR3 contains 12 residues. Germline V lookup: CDR1 SGHTA, CDR2 FQGNSA. The V gene lost 3 bases and the J gene lost 14 bases, with 14 bases spanning the gap. The CDR3 DNA reads TGTGCCAGCAGCTTCGAGGCGGGGGCCAAGTTCTTC. Its translation is CASSFEAGAKFF.

This rearrangement joins TRBV20-1 to TRBJ2-3; TRBD2 aligns across 7 bases. Trimming at V came to 4 bases and at J to 0 bases, leaving 10 bases not matched to a gene. The germline V gene encodes CDR1 DFQATT and CDR2 SNEGSKA (reference sequence). This CDR3 is built from 16 residues. In nucleotides, the CDR3 is TGCAGTGCTATGCCCGCTAGCGGAGGGAGCACAGATACGCAGTATTTT. Its protein is CSAMPASGGSTDTQYF.

This clonotype appeared a few times. Mismatch with germline at one junction end may stem from a read error. The chain links TRBV12-3 or TRBV12-4 to TRBJ1-2; tentatively, D is TRBD1 (5 bases). The CDR3 totals 13 residues. The CDR3 region has the DNA TGTGCCAGCAGCTTAGCCGGGGCGCGGAGCTACACCTTC. It codes for CASSLAGARSYTF.